This is a list of T cell receptor beta chains from one sample in a study of spatial heterogeneity in lung cancer. TCRdb analysed the 5' RACE reads with MiXCR anew, one entry per CDR3 protein. This repertoire shows 30,000 to 45,000 distinct CDR3 sequences, less than 8.5% found once; its top ten account for over 25%. Material: PBMCs, obtained at surgery. Receptors originate from a female donor with early-stage non-small cell lung cancer. Each CDR3 is given with its conserved first and last residue. A D gene is named only where the DNA matches it firmly. Expanded clones get a size class; other rows say once, few or many, or leave the size out.

j_call: TRBJ2-1
d_call: TRBD2
clone_size: many
v_call: TRBV11-2
cdr3_nt: TGTGCCAGCACCGTATCCATAGCGGGGTCCTCCTACAATGAGCAGTTCTTC
cdr3_aa: CASTVSIAGSSYNEQFF

j_call: TRBJ2-2
d_call: .
clone_size: many
v_call: TRBV9
cdr3_nt: TGTGCCAGCAGTGACAGGAGAGGCGGCACCGGGGAGCTGTTTTTT
cdr3_aa: CASSDRRGGTGELFF

j_call: TRBJ1-5
d_call: .
clone_size: .
v_call: TRBV29-1
cdr3_nt: TGCAGCGTTGTCGAGCTTAGCGGCGAGCCCCAGCATTTT
cdr3_aa: CSVVELSGEPQHF

j_call: TRBJ2-7
d_call: TRBD1
clone_size: many
v_call: TRBV20-1
cdr3_nt: TGCAGTGCTAGAGGGGACAGCACCTACGAGCAGTACTTC
cdr3_aa: CSARGDSTYEQYF

j_call: TRBJ2-3
d_call: TRBD2
clone_size: few
v_call: TRBV6-5
cdr3_nt: TGTGCCAGCAGTTCCTTAGGGACTAGCGGGGGGGCTTCGCAGTATTTT
cdr3_aa: CASSSLGTSGGASQYF

j_call: TRBJ2-1
d_call: TRBD1
clone_size: many
v_call: TRBV10-3
cdr3_nt: TGTGCCATCAGTGAGTTAGGGACAGCCTACAATGAGCAGTTCTTC
cdr3_aa: CAISELGTAYNEQFF

j_call: TRBJ2-2
d_call: TRBD2
clone_size: .
v_call: TRBV19
cdr3_nt: TGTGCCAGTAGCCCTCCGGAGCTAGCGGGGGGCCAGAACACCGGGGAGCTGTTTTTT
cdr3_aa: CASSPPELAGGQNTGELFF

j_call: TRBJ1-3
d_call: .
clone_size: many
v_call: TRBV6-5
cdr3_nt: TGTGCCAGCAGTTACTCGAGGACACCTGGAAACACCATATATTTT
cdr3_aa: CASSYSRTPGNTIYF

j_call: TRBJ2-3
d_call: .
clone_size: few
v_call: TRBV4-3
cdr3_nt: TGCGCCAGCAGCCTAGCGCTTTCTAGCACAGATACGCAGTATTTT
cdr3_aa: CASSLALSSTDTQYF

j_call: TRBJ1-2
d_call: .
clone_size: many
v_call: TRBV11-2
cdr3_nt: TGTGCCAGCAGCCATGGGGACCTTTCTAGCTATGGCTACACCTTC
cdr3_aa: CASSHGDLSSYGYTF

j_call: TRBJ1-6
d_call: TRBD1
clone_size: .
v_call: TRBV20-1
cdr3_nt: TGCAGTGCTAGTGGGACAGTGGCTTCACCCCTCCACTTT
cdr3_aa: CSASGTVASPLHF

j_call: TRBJ2-1
d_call: .
clone_size: many
v_call: TRBV7-2
cdr3_nt: TGTGCCAGCAGCCCCTTACCCTACAATGAGCAGTTCTTC
cdr3_aa: CASSPLPYNEQFF

j_call: TRBJ2-7
d_call: .
clone_size: few
v_call: TRBV6-1
cdr3_nt: TGTGCCAGCAGTGATCTCCGGACGCAATACGAGCAGTACTTC
cdr3_aa: CASSDLRTQYEQYF

j_call: TRBJ1-1
d_call: .
clone_size: .
v_call: TRBV5-1
cdr3_nt: TGCGCCAGCAGCTTGTGGGAGGGGGACACTGAAGCTTTCTTT
cdr3_aa: CASSLWEGDTEAFF

j_call: TRBJ1-1
d_call: .
clone_size: many
v_call: TRBV28
cdr3_nt: TGTGCCAGCAGTTTGGTCGCAGCCACCACTGAAGCTTTCTTT
cdr3_aa: CASSLVAATTEAFF

j_call: TRBJ2-7
d_call: TRBD2
clone_size: many
v_call: TRBV6-6
cdr3_nt: TGTGCCAGCAGCTTCCATAGCGGGGGCCCCGACTTC
cdr3_aa: CASSFHSGGPDF

j_call: TRBJ2-1
d_call: .
clone_size: few
v_call: TRBV7-6
cdr3_nt: TGTGCCAGCAGCCCCGGGGTCTACAATGAGCAGTTCTTC
cdr3_aa: CASSPGVYNEQFF

j_call: TRBJ1-1
d_call: .
clone_size: few
v_call: TRBV6-5
cdr3_nt: TGTGCCAGCAGGCCCTCCGGGGGAACTGAAGCTTTCTTT
cdr3_aa: CASRPSGGTEAFF

j_call: TRBJ2-5
d_call: .
clone_size: .
v_call: TRBV7-2
cdr3_nt: TGTGCCAGCAGCTTAGCCGTGGGAAGGGGGTTGGTGGCCCAGTACTTC
cdr3_aa: CASSLAVGRGLVAQYF

j_call: TRBJ1-1
d_call: .
clone_size: many
v_call: TRBV29-1
cdr3_nt: TGCAGCGTTGAAGATCTCGGGGGGATGCCTGAAGCTTTCTTT
cdr3_aa: CSVEDLGGMPEAFF

j_call: TRBJ2-1
d_call: .
clone_size: many
v_call: TRBV6-1
cdr3_nt: TGTGCCAGCGTGGCACAGGGGAGGGTCTACAATGAGCAGTTCTTC
cdr3_aa: CASVAQGRVYNEQFF

j_call: TRBJ2-3
d_call: .
clone_size: many
v_call: TRBV6-5
cdr3_nt: TGTGCCAGCAGCTTTGAGGGGAGTCTGGATACGCAGTATTTT
cdr3_aa: CASSFEGSLDTQYF

j_call: TRBJ1-4
d_call: .
clone_size: many
v_call: TRBV20-1
cdr3_nt: TGCAGTGCTAGAATCGGGGGCCCCGAAAAACTGTTTTTT
cdr3_aa: CSARIGGPEKLFF

j_call: TRBJ2-7
d_call: .
clone_size: many
v_call: TRBV5-6
cdr3_nt: TGTGCCAGCAGCTTGCCCACAGGTTCCGAGCAGTACTTC
cdr3_aa: CASSLPTGSEQYF

j_call: TRBJ2-5
d_call: .
clone_size: few
v_call: TRBV20-1
cdr3_nt: TGCAGTGCTAGGACGTGGGGGCGGGTAGAGACCCAGTACTTC
cdr3_aa: CSARTWGRVETQYF

j_call: TRBJ1-5
d_call: .
clone_size: many
v_call: TRBV27
cdr3_nt: TGTGCCAGCAGCTACGGGGCCCCTACCCTTAATCAGCCCCAGCATTTT
cdr3_aa: CASSYGAPTLNQPQHF